The T cell receptor (beta chain) under discussion was sequenced for a study of T cells in Graves' hyperthyroidism and ophthalmopathy. There are 12 residues in the CDR3. V lost 4 bases and J 0 bases, leaving 6 bases between the germline ends. The V gene's germline CDR1 is SQVTM and CDR2 ANQGSEA. Using RNA transcripts as the source, TCR beta CDR3 regions were amplified. An initial round of RT-PCR targeting the TCR CDR3 relied on the HTBI primer set. TCRdb fed the multiplex PCR reads into MiXCR, producing one record per CDR3 protein. Seen here are 730,000 or so distinct CDR3 sequences, about 19% observed once, and the top ten hold over 15%. General study results and limits: Blood held most thyroid clonotypes expanded above 0.001 frequency.

Points on this clonotype: Its antigen remains unknown.

V is TRBV29-1 and J is TRBJ1-1; D gene unclear. The sequencing input was blood. The sequence was obtained from a woman between 50 and 59 years old with Graves' hyperthyroidism that later progressed to Graves' ophthalmopathy. The CDR3 sequence: CSVGQVNTEAFF. In DNA, the CDR3 is TGCAGCGTTGGACAAGTGAACACTGAAGCTTTCTTT. The full variable domain, its missing parts supplied by reference TRBV29-1 and TRBJ1-1, is SAVISQKPSRDICQRGTSLTIQCQVDSQVTMMFWYRQQPGQSLTLIATANQGSEATYESGFVIDKFPISRPNLTFSTLTVSNMSPEDSSIYLCSVGQVNTEAFFGQGTRLTVV.